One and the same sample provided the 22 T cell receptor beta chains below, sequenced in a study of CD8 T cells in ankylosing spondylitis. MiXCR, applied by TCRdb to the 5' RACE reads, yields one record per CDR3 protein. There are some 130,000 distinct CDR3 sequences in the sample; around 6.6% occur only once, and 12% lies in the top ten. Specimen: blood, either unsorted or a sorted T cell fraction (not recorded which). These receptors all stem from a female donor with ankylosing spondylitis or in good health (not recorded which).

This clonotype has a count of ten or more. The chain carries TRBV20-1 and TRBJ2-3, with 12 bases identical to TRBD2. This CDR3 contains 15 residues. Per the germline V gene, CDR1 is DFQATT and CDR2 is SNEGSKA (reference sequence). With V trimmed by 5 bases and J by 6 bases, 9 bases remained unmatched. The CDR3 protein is CSAGGLAGIEDTQYF. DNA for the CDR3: TGCAGTGCTGGAGGACTAGCGGGGATCGAGGATACGCAGTATTTT.

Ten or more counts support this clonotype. The CDR3, as DNA: TGTGCCAGCAGCTTGGGGGGGACAGGGTTGTTCTTC. Protein product: CASSLGGTGLFF. The chain has TRBV5-6 and TRBJ2-1; 9 positions match TRBD1. This CDR3 region has 12 residues. V lost 0 bases, J lost 15 bases, and 4 bases stayed unmatched. Germline CDR1 and CDR2: SGHDT and YYEEEE.

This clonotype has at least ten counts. The CDR3 DNA reads TGTGCCAGCAGCTTTGCCCGATCCGGGACAGGGAATCAGCCCCAGCATTTT. Encoded protein: CASSFARSGTGNQPQHF. This chain uses TRBV7-9 with TRBJ1-5; TRBD1 matches 9 bases. CDR3 length: 17 residues. CDR1 is SEHNR and CDR2 is FQNEAQ in the germline V gene (reference sequence). J gave up 4 bases and V 3 bases, and 10 bases lay outside the gene matches.

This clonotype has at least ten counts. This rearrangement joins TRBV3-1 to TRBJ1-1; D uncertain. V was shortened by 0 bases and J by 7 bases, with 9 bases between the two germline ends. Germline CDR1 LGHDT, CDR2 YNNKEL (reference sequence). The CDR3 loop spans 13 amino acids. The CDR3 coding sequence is TGTGCCAGCAGCCAAGATCGGAGGAATGAAGCTTTCTTT. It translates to CASSQDRRNEAFF.

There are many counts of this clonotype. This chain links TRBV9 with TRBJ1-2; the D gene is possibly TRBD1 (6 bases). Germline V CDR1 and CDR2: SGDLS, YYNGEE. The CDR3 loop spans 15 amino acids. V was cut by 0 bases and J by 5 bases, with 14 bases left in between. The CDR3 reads CASSVANAQGYGYTF. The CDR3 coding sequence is TGTGCCAGCAGCGTAGCCAACGCCCAGGGGTATGGCTACACCTTC.

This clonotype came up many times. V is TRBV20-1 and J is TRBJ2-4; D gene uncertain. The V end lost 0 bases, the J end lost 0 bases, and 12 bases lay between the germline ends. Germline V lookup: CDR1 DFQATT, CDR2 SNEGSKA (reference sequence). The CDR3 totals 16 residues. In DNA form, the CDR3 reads TGCAGTGCTAGAGATCCCCCCGCCCTAGCCAAAAACATTCAGTACTTC. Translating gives CSARDPPALAKNIQYF.

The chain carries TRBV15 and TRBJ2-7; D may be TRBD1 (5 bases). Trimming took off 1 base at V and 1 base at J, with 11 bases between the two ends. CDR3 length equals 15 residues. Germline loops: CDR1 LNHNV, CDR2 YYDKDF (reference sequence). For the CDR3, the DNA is TGTGCCACCAGCAGAGGGGCAGGGCAATCCTACGAGCAGTACTTC. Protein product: CATSRGAGQSYEQYF.

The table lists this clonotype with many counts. CDR3 sequence reads: CASSYSGPGAHSNQPQHF. DNA of the CDR3: TGTGCCAGCAGTTACTCAGGTCCGGGAGCCCATAGCAATCAGCCCCAGCATTTT. The chain joins TRBV6-2 or TRBV6-3 to TRBJ1-5; D unclear. Germline loops: CDR1 MNHEY, CDR2 SVGEGT. The V end lost 0 bases, the J end lost 0 bases, and 15 bases lay between the germline ends. This CDR3 spans 18 amino acids.

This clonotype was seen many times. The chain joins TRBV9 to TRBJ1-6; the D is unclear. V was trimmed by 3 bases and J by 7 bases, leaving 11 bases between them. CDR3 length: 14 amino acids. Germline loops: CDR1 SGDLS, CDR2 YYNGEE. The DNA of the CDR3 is TGTGCCAGCAGCGAGGACGGTCGGAATTCACCCCTCCACTTT. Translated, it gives CASSEDGRNSPLHF.

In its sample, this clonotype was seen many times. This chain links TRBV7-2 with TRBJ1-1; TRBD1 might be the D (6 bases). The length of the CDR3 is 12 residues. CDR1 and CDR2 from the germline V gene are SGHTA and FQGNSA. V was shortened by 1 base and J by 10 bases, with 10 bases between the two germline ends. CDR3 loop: CASSLGQVVAFF. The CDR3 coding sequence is TGTGCCAGCAGCTTAGGACAGGTGGTAGCTTTCTTT. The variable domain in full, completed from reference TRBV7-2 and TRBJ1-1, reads GAGVSQSPSNKVTEKGKDVELRCDPISGHTALYWYRQSLGQGLEFLIYFQGNSAPDKSGLPSDRFSAERTGGSVSTLTIQRTQQEDSAVYLCASSLGQVVAFFGQGTRLTVV.

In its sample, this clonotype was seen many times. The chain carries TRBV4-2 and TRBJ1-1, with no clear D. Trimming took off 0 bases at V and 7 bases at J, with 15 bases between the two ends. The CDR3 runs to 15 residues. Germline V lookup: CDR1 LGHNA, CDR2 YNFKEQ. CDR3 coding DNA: TGTGCCAGCAGCCAAGAGAGGGTGATCAGCAGTGAAGCTTTCTTT. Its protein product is CASSQERVISSEAFF.

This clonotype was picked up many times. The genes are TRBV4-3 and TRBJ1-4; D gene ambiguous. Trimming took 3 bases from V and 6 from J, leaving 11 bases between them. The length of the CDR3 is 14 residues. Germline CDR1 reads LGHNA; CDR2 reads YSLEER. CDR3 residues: CASSQAPRDEKLFF. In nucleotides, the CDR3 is TGCGCCAGCAGCCAGGCACCGAGGGATGAAAAACTGTTTTTT.

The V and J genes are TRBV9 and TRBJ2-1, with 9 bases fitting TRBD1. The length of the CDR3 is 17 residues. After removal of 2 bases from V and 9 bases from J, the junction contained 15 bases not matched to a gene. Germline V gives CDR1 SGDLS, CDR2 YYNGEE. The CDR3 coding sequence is TGTGCCAGCAGCGTTTCCTCTGGGGGGACAGGGATCACTGAGCAGTTCTTC. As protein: CASSVSSGGTGITEQFF.

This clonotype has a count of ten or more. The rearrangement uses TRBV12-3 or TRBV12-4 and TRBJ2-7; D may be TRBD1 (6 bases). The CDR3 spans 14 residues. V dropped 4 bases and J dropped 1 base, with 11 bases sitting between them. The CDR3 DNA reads TGTGCCAGCAGTTGGGCACAGGGATCCTACGAGCAGTACTTC. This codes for CASSWAQGSYEQYF.

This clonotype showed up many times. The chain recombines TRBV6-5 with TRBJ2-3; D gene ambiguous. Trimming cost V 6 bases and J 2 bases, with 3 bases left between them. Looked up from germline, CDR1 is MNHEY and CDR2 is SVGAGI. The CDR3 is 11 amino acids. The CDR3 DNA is TGTGCCAGCAGATTCACAGATACGCAGTATTTT. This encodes CASRFTDTQYF.

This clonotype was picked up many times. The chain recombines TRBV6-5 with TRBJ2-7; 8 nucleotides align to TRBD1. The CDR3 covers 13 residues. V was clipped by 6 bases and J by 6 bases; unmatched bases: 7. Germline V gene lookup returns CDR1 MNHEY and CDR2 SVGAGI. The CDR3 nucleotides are TGTGCCAGCAGGTTACAGGGGGACGGCGAGCAGTACTTC. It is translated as CASRLQGDGEQYF.

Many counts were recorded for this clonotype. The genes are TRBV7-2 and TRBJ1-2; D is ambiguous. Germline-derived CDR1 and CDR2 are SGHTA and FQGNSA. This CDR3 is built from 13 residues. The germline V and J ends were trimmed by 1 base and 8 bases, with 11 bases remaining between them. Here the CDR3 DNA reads TGTGCCAGCAGCTTAGTGGCCTCCGGAGGCTACACCTTC. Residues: CASSLVASGGYTF.

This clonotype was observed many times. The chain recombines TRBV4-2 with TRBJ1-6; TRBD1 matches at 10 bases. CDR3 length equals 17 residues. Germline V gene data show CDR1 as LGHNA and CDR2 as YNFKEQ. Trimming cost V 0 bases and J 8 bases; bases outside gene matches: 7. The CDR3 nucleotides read TGTGCCAGCAGCCAAGAAGGATGGGACAGGGGAGATTCACCCCTCCACTTT. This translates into CASSQEGWDRGDSPLHF.

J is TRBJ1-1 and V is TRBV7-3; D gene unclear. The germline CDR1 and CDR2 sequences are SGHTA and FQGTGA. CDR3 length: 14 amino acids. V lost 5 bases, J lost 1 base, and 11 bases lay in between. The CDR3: CASSHMDGNTEAFF. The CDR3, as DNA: TGTGCCAGCAGCCACATGGACGGGAACACTGAAGCTTTCTTT.

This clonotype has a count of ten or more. The CDR3 bases are TGCAGTGCTAGAGCGCAGGGGAACTATGGCTACACCTTC. Translating it yields CSARAQGNYGYTF. The rearrangement joins TRBV20-1 to TRBJ1-2, with a possible D match to TRBD1 (6 bases). V dropped 1 base and J dropped 2 bases, with 8 bases sitting between them. CDR3 length: 13 amino acids. Per germline, CDR1 DFQATT and CDR2 SNEGSKA (reference sequence).

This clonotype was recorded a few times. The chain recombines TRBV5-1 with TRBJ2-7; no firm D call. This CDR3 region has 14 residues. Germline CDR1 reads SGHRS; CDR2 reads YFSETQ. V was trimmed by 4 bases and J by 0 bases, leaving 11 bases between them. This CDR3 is CASSLAEPSYEQYF. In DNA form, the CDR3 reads TGCGCCAGCAGCCTGGCAGAGCCCTCCTACGAGCAGTACTTC.

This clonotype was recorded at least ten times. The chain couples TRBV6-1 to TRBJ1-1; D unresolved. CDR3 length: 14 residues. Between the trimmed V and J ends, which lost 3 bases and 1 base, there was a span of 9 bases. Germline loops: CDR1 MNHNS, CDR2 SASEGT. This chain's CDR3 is CASSDVWQNTEAFF. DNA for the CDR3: TGTGCCAGCAGTGATGTTTGGCAGAACACTGAAGCTTTCTTT.